This T cell receptor beta chain was recovered during a study of blood T cell repertoires in COVID-19. Study context: From T cells, B-cell-depleted T cells, or PBMCs came the material, which was cDNA or gDNA.

Germline V gene lookup returns CDR1 KGHSH and CDR2 LQKENI. The CDR3 length is 13 residues. V was shortened by 3 bases and J by 6 bases, with 8 bases between the two germline ends. Patients from Seattle were sampled longitudinally, starting during active infection. Study processing details: The assay estimated nucleated cells by amplifying reference gene primers. The repertoire was sequenced with immunoSEQ multiplex PCR; TCRdb's copy has only in-frame clones and lacks some. The DNA gave D and trimming, while V, J and clone size come from that table. The sample records over 150,000 clones, around nine tenths being singletons.

Sequencing was carried out using peripheral blood. The gene calls are TRBV18 and TRBJ2-2, with a weak D call TRBD1 (6 bases). The receptor comes from a man aged 60 to 75 with COVID-19, enrolled during active disease. CDR3 sequence (DNA): TGTGCCAGCTCACCGAGACAGGCCGGGGAGCTGTTTTTT. It specifies CASSPRQAGELFF. The full variable domain, its missing parts supplied by reference TRBV18 and TRBJ2-2, is NAGVMQNPRHLVRRRGQEARLRCSPMKGHSHVYWYRQLPEEGLKFMVYLQKENIIDESGMPKERFSAEFPKEGPSILRIQQVVRGDSAAYFCASSPRQAGELFFGEGSRLTVL.